A single count supports the clone carrying this T cell receptor beta chain. Antigen: not known. This sample stems from a study of CD8+ T cells in alopecia areata. Points from the study as a whole: Scalp lesions, especially in alopecia totalis/universalis, had higher clonality than normal scalp.

Lesional scalp punch biopsies and peripheral blood were collected from alopecia areata patients. It was from PBMCs that CD4+ and CD8+ T cells were sorted. Extraction and reverse transcription of RNA yielded cDNA as the sequencing template. Libraries were prepared by immunoSEQ multiplex PCR; TCRdb keeps only in-frame clonotypes and omits some of them. Of about 120,000 clones listed, 49% are singletons. This sequence originates from a human donor with alopecia areata. The source material was CD8+ T cells sorted from blood, sampled at week 0.

The CDR3 bases are TGTGCCTGGAGTGTGTCAGGGGGGCAGCCCCAGCATTTT. It translates to CAWSVSGGQPQHF. V is TRBV30 and J is TRBJ1-5, with 7 bases aligning to TRBD1. The CDR3 runs 13 residues. V trimming: 0 bases; J trimming: 7 bases; junction bases outside the gene matches: 3. Germline assignment: CDR1 GTSNPN and CDR2 SVGIG (reference sequence).